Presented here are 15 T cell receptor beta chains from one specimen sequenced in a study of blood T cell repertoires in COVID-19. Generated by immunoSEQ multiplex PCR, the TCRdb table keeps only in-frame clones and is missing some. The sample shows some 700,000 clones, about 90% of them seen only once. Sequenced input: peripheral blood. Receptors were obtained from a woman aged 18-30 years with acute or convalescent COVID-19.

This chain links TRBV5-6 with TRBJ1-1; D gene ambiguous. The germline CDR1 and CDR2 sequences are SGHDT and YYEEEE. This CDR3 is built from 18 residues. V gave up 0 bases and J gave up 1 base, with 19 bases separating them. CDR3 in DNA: TGTGCCAGCAGCTTGGTCGAGTCCCTATTCCTACCGAACACTGAAGCTTTCTTT. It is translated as CASSLVESLFLPNTEAFF.

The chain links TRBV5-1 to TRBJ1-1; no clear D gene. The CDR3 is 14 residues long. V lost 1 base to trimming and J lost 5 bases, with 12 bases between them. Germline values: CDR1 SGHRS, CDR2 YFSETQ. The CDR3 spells CASSLWGAGTEAFF. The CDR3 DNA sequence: TGCGCCAGCAGCTTGTGGGGTGCGGGAACTGAAGCTTTCTTT. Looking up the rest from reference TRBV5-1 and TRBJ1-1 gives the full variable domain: KAGVTQTPRYLIKTRGQQVTLSCSPISGHRSVSWYQQTPGQGLQFLFEYFSETQRNKGNFPGRFSGRQFSNSRSEMNVSTLELGDSALYLCASSLWGAGTEAFFGQGTRLTVV.

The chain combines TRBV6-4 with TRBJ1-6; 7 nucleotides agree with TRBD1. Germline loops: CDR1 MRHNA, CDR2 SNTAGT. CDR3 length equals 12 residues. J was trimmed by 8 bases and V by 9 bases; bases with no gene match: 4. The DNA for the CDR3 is TGTGCCAGACGGGACAGCTATTCACCCCTCCACTTT. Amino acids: CARRDSYSPLHF.

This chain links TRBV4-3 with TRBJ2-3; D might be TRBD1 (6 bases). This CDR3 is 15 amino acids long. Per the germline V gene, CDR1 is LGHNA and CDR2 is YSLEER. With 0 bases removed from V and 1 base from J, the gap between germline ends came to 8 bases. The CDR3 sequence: CASSQDHRGTDTQYF. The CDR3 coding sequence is TGCGCCAGCAGCCAAGACCACAGGGGCACAGATACGCAGTATTTT.

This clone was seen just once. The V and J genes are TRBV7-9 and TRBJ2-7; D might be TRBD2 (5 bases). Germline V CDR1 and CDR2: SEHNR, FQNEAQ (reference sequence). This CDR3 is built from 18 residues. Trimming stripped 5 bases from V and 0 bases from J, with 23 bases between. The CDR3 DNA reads TGTGCCAGCAGCCCCCTCCTAGCTAAGCGACTGTTCTCCTACGAGCAGTACTTC. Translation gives CASSPLLAKRLFSYEQYF.

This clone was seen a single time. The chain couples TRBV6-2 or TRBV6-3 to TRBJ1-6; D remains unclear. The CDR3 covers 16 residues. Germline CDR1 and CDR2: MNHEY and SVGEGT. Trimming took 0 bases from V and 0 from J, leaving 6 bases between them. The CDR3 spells CASSYSGGSYNSPLHF. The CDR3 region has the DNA TGTGCCAGCAGTTACTCCGGCGGCTCCTATAATTCACCCCTCCACTTT.

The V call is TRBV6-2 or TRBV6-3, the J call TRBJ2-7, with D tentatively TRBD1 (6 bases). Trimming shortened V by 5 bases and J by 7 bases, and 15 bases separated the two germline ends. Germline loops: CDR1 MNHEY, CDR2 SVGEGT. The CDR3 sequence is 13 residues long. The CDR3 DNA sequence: TGTGCCAGCAGTCCCGCAGGGGCTCGGGAGCAGTACTTC. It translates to CASSPAGAREQYF.

The CDR3 sequence is CASSEEGGTGSTNEKLFF. For the CDR3, the DNA is TGCGCCAGCAGCGAAGAAGGCGGGACAGGGTCAACTAATGAAAAACTGTTTTTT. The gene calls are TRBV10-1 and TRBJ1-4; TRBD1 aligns across 9 bases. CDR1 is WNHNN, CDR2 SYGVQD, per germline (reference sequence). Trimming cost V 6 bases and J 0 bases; bases outside gene matches: 11. The CDR3 is 18 amino acids.

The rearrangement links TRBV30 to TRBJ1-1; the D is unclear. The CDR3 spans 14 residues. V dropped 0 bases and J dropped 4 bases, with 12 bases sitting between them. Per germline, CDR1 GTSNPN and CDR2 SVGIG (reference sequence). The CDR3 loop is CAWSVGGFATEAFF. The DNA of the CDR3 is TGTGCCTGGAGTGTTGGAGGTTTTGCCACTGAAGCTTTCTTT. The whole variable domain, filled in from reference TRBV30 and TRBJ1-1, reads SQTIHQWPATLVQPVGSPLSLECTVEGTSNPNLYWYRQAAGRGLQLLFYSVGIGQISSEVPQNLSASRPQDRQFILSSKKLLLSDSGFYLCAWSVGGFATEAFFGQGTRLTVV.

CDR3 nucleotide sequence: TGTGCCAGCAGCCGGACAGTATTGAATCAGCCCCAGCATTTT. This codes for CASSRTVLNQPQHF. V and J are TRBV6-5 and TRBJ1-5, with D possibly being TRBD1 (6 bases). The V end lost 6 bases, the J end lost 4 bases, and 13 bases lay between the germline ends. The CDR3 spans 14 residues. Germline loops: CDR1 MNHEY, CDR2 SVGAGI.

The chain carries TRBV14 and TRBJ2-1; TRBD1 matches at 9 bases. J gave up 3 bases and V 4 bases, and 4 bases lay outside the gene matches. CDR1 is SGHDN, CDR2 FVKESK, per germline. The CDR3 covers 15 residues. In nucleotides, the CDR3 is TGTGCCAGCAGCCTTGGGACAGGGATCTACAATGAGCAGTTCTTC. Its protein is CASSLGTGIYNEQFF.

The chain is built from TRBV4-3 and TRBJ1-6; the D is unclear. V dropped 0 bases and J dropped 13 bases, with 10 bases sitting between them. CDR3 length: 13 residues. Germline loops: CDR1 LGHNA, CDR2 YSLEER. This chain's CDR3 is CASSQDVQAPLHF. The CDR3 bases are TGCGCCAGCAGCCAAGACGTCCAGGCCCCCCTCCACTTT.

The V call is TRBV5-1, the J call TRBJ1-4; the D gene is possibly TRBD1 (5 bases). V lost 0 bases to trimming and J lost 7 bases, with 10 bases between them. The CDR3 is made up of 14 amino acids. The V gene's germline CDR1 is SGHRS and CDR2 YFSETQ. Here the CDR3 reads CASSLGAQGEKLFF. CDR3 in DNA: TGCGCCAGCAGCTTGGGGGCGCAGGGTGAAAAACTGTTTTTT.

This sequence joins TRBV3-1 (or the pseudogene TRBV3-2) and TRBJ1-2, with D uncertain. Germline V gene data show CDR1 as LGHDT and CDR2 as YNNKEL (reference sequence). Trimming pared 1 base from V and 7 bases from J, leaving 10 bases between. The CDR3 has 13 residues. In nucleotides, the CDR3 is TGTGCCAGCAGCCAAGGACGCTCAGGTGGCTACACCTTC. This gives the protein CASSQGRSGGYTF.

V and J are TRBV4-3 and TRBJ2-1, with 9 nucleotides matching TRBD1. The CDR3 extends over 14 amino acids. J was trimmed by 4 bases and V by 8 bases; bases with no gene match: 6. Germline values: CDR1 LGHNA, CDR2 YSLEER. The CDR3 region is CASGNRGPYNEQFF. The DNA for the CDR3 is TGCGCCAGCGGCAACAGGGGGCCATACAATGAGCAGTTCTTC.